This T cell receptor beta chain appears in the sequencing data of a study of identifying expanded T cells in peripheral blood. Collection occurred without any documented infections or immune events in donors. In its sample, this clone was seen once. Its antigen is still unknown. V was cut by 4 bases and J by 1 base, with 12 bases left in between. CDR1 is LGHNA, CDR2 YSLEER, per germline. This CDR3 contains 15 residues. Notes on the study in general: Two-week clone count variance significantly increased as total template count grew. Technical replicates showed around 1.3 changed clones; about 2 weeks 15 to 20; four weeks 19.

TCRdb keeps only in-frame clones here, not all; method: immunoSEQ multiplex PCR. Found here are around 56,000 clones, over 75% of them singletons; the top ten hold about a sixth. This sequence was found in a person aged 18 to 75 in good health. The sequencing input was blood. This chain connects TRBV4-3 to TRBJ2-3; tentatively, D is TRBD2 (7 bases). The CDR3 protein is CASSREGGRTDTQYF. In nucleotides, the CDR3 is TGCGCCAGCAGCCGTGAGGGGGGGCGCACAGATACGCAGTATTTT.